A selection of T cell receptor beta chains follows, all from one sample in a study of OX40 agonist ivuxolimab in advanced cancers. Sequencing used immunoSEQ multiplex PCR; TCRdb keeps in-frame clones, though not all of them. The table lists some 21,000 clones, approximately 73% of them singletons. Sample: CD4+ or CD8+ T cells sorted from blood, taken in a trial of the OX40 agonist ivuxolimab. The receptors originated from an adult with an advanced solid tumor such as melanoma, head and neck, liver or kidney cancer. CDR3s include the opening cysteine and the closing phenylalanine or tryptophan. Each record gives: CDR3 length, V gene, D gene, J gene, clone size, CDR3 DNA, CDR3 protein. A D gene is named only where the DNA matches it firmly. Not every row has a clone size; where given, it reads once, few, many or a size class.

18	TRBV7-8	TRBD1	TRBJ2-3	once	TGTGCCAGCAGTCAAGCTTCCTCAACCAGGGGGCCTTGGGATACGCAGTATTTT	CASSQASSTRGPWDTQYF
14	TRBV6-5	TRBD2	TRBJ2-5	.	TGTGCCAGCAGTCTACTAGCGGGACAAGAGACCCAGTACTTC	CASSLLAGQETQYF
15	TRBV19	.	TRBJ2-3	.	TGTGCCAGTAGTATGAGTCAGGGGGGGACAGATACGCAGTATTTT	CASSMSQGGTDTQYF
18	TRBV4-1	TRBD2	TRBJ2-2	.	TGCGCCAGCAGCCAAGATCTCGGGGGTGGGCGGGAGTTCGGGGAGCTGTTTTTT	CASSQDLGGGREFGELFF
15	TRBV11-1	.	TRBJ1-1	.	TGTGCCAGCAGCTTGACAGACCAAGGTGCCACTGAAGCTTTCTTT	CASSLTDQGATEAFF
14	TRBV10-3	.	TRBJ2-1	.	TGTGCCATCAGTGATGGTCAGGGAGTCGATGAGCAGTTCTTC	CAISDGQGVDEQFF
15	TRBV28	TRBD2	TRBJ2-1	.	TGTGCCAGCAGTAGACTAGCGGGAGGGTGGAATGAGCAGTTCTTC	CASSRLAGGWNEQFF
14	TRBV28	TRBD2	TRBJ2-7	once	TGTGCCAGCAGTTTAGCGGGAGGAAACTACGAGCAGTACTTC	CASSLAGGNYEQYF
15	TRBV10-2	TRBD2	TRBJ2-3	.	TGCGCCAGCAGCACCGGGACTAGCGTCACAGATACGCAGTATTTT	CASSTGTSVTDTQYF
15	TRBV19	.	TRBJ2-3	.	TGTGCCAGTAGTATAATGGGGACAACCACAGATACGCAGTATTTT	CASSIMGTTTDTQYF
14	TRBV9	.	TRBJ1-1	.	TGTGCCAGCAGCCCCGACTGGGTGAACACTGAAGCTTTCTTT	CASSPDWVNTEAFF
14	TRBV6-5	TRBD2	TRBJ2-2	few	TGTGCCAGCAGTTACGGGGGGGGCACCGGGGAGCTGTTTTTT	CASSYGGGTGELFF
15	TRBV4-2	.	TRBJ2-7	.	TGTGCCAGCAGCCAAGAAGAACTAGTGTCCTACGAGCAGTACTTC	CASSQEELVSYEQYF
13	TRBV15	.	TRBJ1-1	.	TGTGCCACCAGGGCGAGAATGAACACTGAAGCTTTCTTT	CATRARMNTEAFF